The 5 T cell receptor beta chains below were found in one sample sequenced in a study of blood T cell repertoires in COVID-19. Some clones are missing from TCRdb's copy, which holds only in-frame ones; the method was immunoSEQ multiplex PCR. The table lists 200,000 to 250,000 clones, 80% to 85% of them singletons. The sequenced material came from peripheral blood. Source of these receptors: a woman of 80 years or more with active or convalescent COVID-19.

The genes are TRBV7-8 and TRBJ1-5; D might be TRBD1 (5 bases). Germline CDR1 reads SGHVS; CDR2 reads FQNEAQ. The CDR3 has 15 amino acids. V lost 1 base to trimming and J lost 6 bases, with 13 bases between them. The CDR3 DNA sequence: TGTGCCAGCAGCTTAGAAGGGGCCGTTGGTCAGCCCCAGCATTTT. This gives the protein CASSLEGAVGQPQHF.

The count of this clone is one. CDR3 nucleotides: TGTGCCAGCGGCGGACAGCTTAGCACAGATACGCAGTATTTT. The encoded protein is CASGGQLSTDTQYF. The gene calls are TRBV3-1 (or the pseudogene TRBV3-2) and TRBJ2-3, with D perhaps TRBD1 (6 bases). The CDR3 has 14 amino acids. Germline V gives CDR1 LGHDT, CDR2 YNNKEL (reference sequence). V was clipped by 8 bases and J by 0 bases, with 12 bases between them.

The J gene is TRBJ1-1, the V gene TRBV5-8; the D gene is possibly TRBD1 (6 bases). The germline V and J ends were trimmed by 5 bases and 4 bases, with 12 bases remaining between them. CDR1 is SGHTS and CDR2 is YDEGEE in the germline V gene. This CDR3 region has 13 residues. The CDR3 nucleotides read TGTGCCAGCAGTACCGACAGGATCACTGAAGCTTTCTTT. Translating it yields CASSTDRITEAFF.

The table lists this clone with a few counts. The chain links TRBV14 to TRBJ2-7; TRBD2 aligns across 9 bases. Germline V CDR1 and CDR2: SGHDN, FVKESK. The CDR3 length is 15 residues. Unmatched junction bases numbered 10, after V lost 4 bases and J lost 6 bases. CDR3 nucleotides: TGTGCCAGCAGCCGCGGGGGGGAGGGAGGCGTCGAGCAGTACTTC. Protein: CASSRGGEGGVEQYF.

V usage is TRBV5-1 and J usage is TRBJ2-2, with 11 bases lining up with TRBD2. This CDR3 spans 16 amino acids. The germline CDR1 and CDR2 sequences are SGHRS and YFSETQ. Unmatched junction bases numbered 3, after V lost 4 bases and J lost 1 base. CDR3 DNA sequence: TGCGCCAGCAGCCTTGGGACTAGCGGGAACACCGGGGAGCTGTTTTTT. Translating gives CASSLGTSGNTGELFF.